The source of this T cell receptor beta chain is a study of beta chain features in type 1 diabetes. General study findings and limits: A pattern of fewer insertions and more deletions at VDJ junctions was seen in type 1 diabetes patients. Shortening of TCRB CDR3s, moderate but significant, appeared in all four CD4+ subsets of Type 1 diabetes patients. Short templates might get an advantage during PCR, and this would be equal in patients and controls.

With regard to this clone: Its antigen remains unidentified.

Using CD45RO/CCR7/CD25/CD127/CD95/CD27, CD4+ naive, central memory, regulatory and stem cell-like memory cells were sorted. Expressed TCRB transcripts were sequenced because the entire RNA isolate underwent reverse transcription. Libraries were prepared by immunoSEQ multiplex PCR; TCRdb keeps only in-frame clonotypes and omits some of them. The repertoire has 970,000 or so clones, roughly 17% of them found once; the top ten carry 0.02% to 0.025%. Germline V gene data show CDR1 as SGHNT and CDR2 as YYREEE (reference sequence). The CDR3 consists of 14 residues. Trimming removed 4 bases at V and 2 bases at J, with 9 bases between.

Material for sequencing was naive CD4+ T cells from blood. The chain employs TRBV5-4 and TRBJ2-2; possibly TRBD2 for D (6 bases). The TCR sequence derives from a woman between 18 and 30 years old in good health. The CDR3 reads CASSPGLNTGELFF. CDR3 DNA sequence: TGTGCCAGCAGCCCGGGACTTAACACCGGGGAGCTGTTTTTT.